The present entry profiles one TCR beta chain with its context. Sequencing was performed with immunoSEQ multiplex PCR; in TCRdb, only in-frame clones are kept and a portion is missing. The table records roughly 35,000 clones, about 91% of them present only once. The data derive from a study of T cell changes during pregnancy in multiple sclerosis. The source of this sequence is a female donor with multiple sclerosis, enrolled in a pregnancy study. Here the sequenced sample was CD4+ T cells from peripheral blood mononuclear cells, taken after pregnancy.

The CDR3 here is CASSLGHSRENTEAFF. The CDR3 region has the DNA TGTGCCAGCAGCTTAGGACACAGCAGGGAGAACACTGAAGCTTTCTTT. The gene calls are TRBV11-2 and TRBJ1-1; tentatively, D is TRBD1 (5 bases). The CDR3 runs 16 residues. Germline values: CDR1 SGHAT, CDR2 FQNNGV. V lost 1 base to trimming and J lost 1 base, with 13 bases between them.